This T cell receptor (beta chain) stems from a study of response to subunit inactivated influenza vaccine. This clonotype was picked up a small number of times. TCRdb reprocessed the RT-PCR reads with MiXCR, giving one entry per CDR3 protein. This sample has fewer than 600,000 distinct CDR3 sequences; 6.5% to 8% occur once, and the top ten carry around 14%. This CDR3 spans 15 amino acids. The V gene end was trimmed by 3 bases and the J gene end by 7 bases; junction bases not matched to a gene: 9. CDR1 and CDR2 from the germline V gene are SGHVS and FQNEAQ. The receptor was isolated from a man between 50 and 75 years old who received an inactivated influenza vaccine. The sequencing here drew on PBMCs from blood, taken 23 months after vaccination. This chain links TRBV7-8 with TRBJ2-1, with 7 positions matching TRBD2. The CDR3: CASSFRGRAMNEQFF. CDR3 DNA: TGTGCCAGCAGCTTTCGAGGGAGGGCCATGAATGAGCAGTTCTTC. Combining the CDR3 with reference TRBV7-8 and TRBJ2-1 gives the whole variable domain GAGVSQSPRYKVAKRGQDVALRCDPISGHVSLFWYQQALGQGPEFLTYFQNEAQLDKSGLPSDRFFAERPEGSVSTLKIQRTQQEDSAVYLCASSFRGRAMNEQFFGPGTRLTVL.